These T cell receptor beta chains were read from a single sample in a study of PD-L1 blockade in urothelial cancer. The assay was immunoSEQ multiplex PCR, and TCRdb's table has in-frame clones only and misses some. In the table there are over 40,000 clones, roughly 84% of which are singletons. Specimen: PBMCs, collected around atezolizumab (anti-PD-L1) treatment. Receptors were obtained from a man in his 70s with urothelial cancer. CDR3s include the opening cysteine and the closing phenylalanine or tryptophan. The order of the fields is J gene, D gene, V gene, CDR3 protein. D genes are given only for firm matches.

J: TRBJ2-7
D: TRBD2
V: TRBV6-5
CDR3: CASSRETSGIYEQYF

J: TRBJ2-7
D: TRBD1
V: TRBV6-6
CDR3: CASRSDRDLSYEQYF

J: TRBJ2-7
D: -
V: TRBV16
CDR3: CASSQSSYEQYF

J: TRBJ2-7
D: -
V: TRBV5-1
CDR3: CASSLAPRYEQYF

J: TRBJ2-2
D: TRBD2
V: TRBV7-6
CDR3: CASSLAALAGVGGELFF

J: TRBJ1-1
D: TRBD1
V: TRBV6-6
CDR3: CASKQGLRNTEAFF

J: TRBJ2-3
D: -
V: TRBV27
CDR3: CASSPGPASTDTQYF

J: TRBJ2-2
D: -
V: TRBV7-2
CDR3: CASSPPGQEAGELFF

J: TRBJ2-1
D: TRBD2
V: TRBV10-3
CDR3: CAISRTETSGFYNEQFF

J: TRBJ1-5
D: TRBD1
V: TRBV5-1
CDR3: CASSFGTENQPQHF

J: TRBJ1-5
D: TRBD1
V: TRBV12-5
CDR3: CASGSGQGSNQPQHF

J: TRBJ2-7
D: TRBD2
V: TRBV9
CDR3: CASSVAGTSGSGEQYF

J: TRBJ2-1
D: -
V: TRBV19
CDR3: CASSPSTRNEQFF

J: TRBJ1-2
D: -
V: TRBV19
CDR3: CASSPTSLGAPPRSYTF

J: TRBJ1-2
D: -
V: TRBV2
CDR3: CASSEGQPYGYTF

J: TRBJ2-5
D: -
V: TRBV2
CDR3: CASGRQGQETQYF

J: TRBJ2-1
D: TRBD1
V: TRBV2
CDR3: CATRTGEYNEQFF

J: TRBJ1-1
D: -
V: TRBV5-1
CDR3: CASAPEYLNTEAFF

J: TRBJ1-1
D: -
V: TRBV7-3
CDR3: CASSFGENTEAFF

J: TRBJ1-2
D: -
V: TRBV14
CDR3: CASSQLEPGGYGYTF